These 13 T cell receptor beta chains share one sample of origin, sequenced in a study of graft-versus-host responses after intestinal transplantation. No antigen has been identified for these receptors. Libraries were prepared by immunoSEQ multiplex PCR; TCRdb keeps only in-frame clonotypes and omits some of them. The sample comprises around 100,000 clones, approximately 94% of which are singletons, and roughly 0.23% rests with the top ten. The specimen comprised unstimulated CD4+ T cells sorted from spleen or lymph node cells, sampled before transplant. The receptors derive from a human donor who was the organ donor for an intestinal transplant.

This clone was recorded only once. The chain has TRBV4-1 and TRBJ2-1; 9 nucleotides line up with TRBD2. The CDR3 totals 16 residues. CDR1 is MGHRA, CDR2 YSYEKL, per germline. V was pared by 4 bases and J by 7 bases, with 11 bases of the junction left unmatched. CDR3 protein: CASSPINLAGRNEQFF. The CDR3 nucleotides are TGCGCCAGCAGCCCAATAAACCTAGCGGGAAGGAATGAGCAGTTCTTC.

In nucleotides, the CDR3 is TGTGCCAGCAGCAAAGCGGGAGGTCTGACATGGAACACCGGGGAGCTGTTTTTT. Translation gives CASSKAGGLTWNTGELFF. The chain combines TRBV21-1 with TRBJ2-2; TRBD2, the D gene given by the table, was not confirmed from the DNA. TRBV21-1 is shown as a pseudogene. CDR3 length: 18 amino acids.

This chain links TRBV6-6 with TRBJ1-4, with 7 bases lining up with TRBD1. This CDR3 spans 14 amino acids. V was clipped by 0 bases and J by 7 bases; unmatched bases: 2. CDR1 and CDR2 from the germline V gene are MNHNY and SVGAGI (reference sequence). CDR3 nucleotides: TGTGCCAGCAGTTACTCAGGGGGCGTTGAAAAACTGTTTTTT. This codes for CASSYSGGVEKLFF.

This chain connects TRBV28 to TRBJ2-7, with 15 bases matching TRBD2. Germline-derived CDR1 and CDR2 are MDHEN and SYDVKM. This CDR3 has 18 amino acids. V gave up 3 bases and J gave up 0 bases; unmatched junction bases: 6. The CDR3 loop reads CASSFLGLAGGNSYEQYF. The DNA of the CDR3 is TGTGCCAGCAGTTTCCTCGGACTAGCGGGAGGGAACTCCTACGAGCAGTACTTC.

V usage is TRBV23-1 and J usage is TRBJ2-7; no definite D call. TRBV23-1 is an ORF for which the function is uncertain. Trimming left V 0 bases short and J 12 bases short, with 12 bases between. The CDR3 consists of 12 residues. CDR3 nucleotides: TGCGCCAGCAGTCAATCGTCAACCGGTTCGTACTTC. This translates into CASSQSSTGSYF.

V gene TRBV29-1 combines with J gene TRBJ2-7, with 9 nucleotides matching TRBD1. Unmatched junction bases numbered 7, after V lost 2 bases and J lost 2 bases. CDR3 length: 15 amino acids. Germline CDR1 is SQVTM and CDR2 is ANQGSEA. The CDR3 DNA is TGCAGCGTTGAAAGGGGCGGGACAGGGCCCTACGAGCAGTACTTC. Its protein is CSVERGGTGPYEQYF.

The gene calls are TRBV7-2 and TRBJ2-7, with D maybe TRBD1 (6 bases). The V gene lost 6 bases and the J gene lost 3 bases, with 12 bases spanning the gap. CDR1 SGHTA and CDR2 FQGNSA come from the germline V gene. The CDR3 has 13 amino acids. The CDR3, as DNA: TGTGCCAGCAGTCCTGGACAGTTCTACGAGCAGTACTTC. Translated: CASSPGQFYEQYF. The full variable domain, with the rest looked up from reference TRBV7-2 and TRBJ2-7, is GAGVSQSPSNKVTEKGKDVELRCDPISGHTALYWYRQSLGQGLEFLIYFQGNSAPDKSGLPSDRFSAERTGGSVSTLTIQRTQQEDSAVYLCASSPGQFYEQYFGPGTRLTVT.

J is TRBJ2-7 and V is TRBV9, with 11 bases aligning to TRBD2. Trimming cost V 4 bases and J 2 bases; bases outside gene matches: 14. Germline V gene sequence: CDR1 SGDLS, CDR2 YYNGEE. The CDR3 runs to 18 residues. CDR3 region: CASSPRPLAGVPAYEQYF. The CDR3, as DNA: TGTGCCAGCAGCCCCAGACCACTAGCGGGAGTCCCGGCCTACGAGCAGTACTTC.

The chain combines TRBV6-1 with TRBJ2-7; tentatively, D is TRBD1 or TRBD2 (5 bases each). The CDR3 spans 14 residues. V was pared by 6 bases and J by 5 bases, with 17 bases between. Germline-derived CDR1 and CDR2 are MNHNS and SASEGT. The chain's CDR3 is CASSNAGAPDEQYF. The CDR3 bases are TGTGCCAGCAGCAACGCCGGGGCCCCTGACGAGCAGTACTTC.

The chain couples TRBV2 to TRBJ2-2; 7 positions agree with TRBD1. The CDR3 spans 15 residues. Germline assignment: CDR1 SNHLY and CDR2 FYNNEI. The trim removed 7 bases at V and 5 bases at J, leaving 10 bases unmatched. The CDR3 sequence is CASTNRPQGTGELFF. CDR3 nucleotide sequence: TGTGCCAGCACAAACAGGCCACAGGGGACCGGGGAGCTGTTTTTT.

J is TRBJ2-1 and V is TRBV2; possible D gene TRBD1, 5 bases. Trimming stripped 5 bases from V and 4 bases from J, with 9 bases between. The V gene's germline CDR1 is SNHLY and CDR2 FYNNEI. The length of the CDR3 is 13 residues. The CDR3 loop reads CASSLDSYNEQFF. The CDR3 DNA reads TGTGCCAGCAGTCTAGACAGTTACAATGAGCAGTTCTTC.

The chain employs TRBV11-2 and TRBJ2-5; D not certain. Germline V gene sequence: CDR1 SGHAT, CDR2 FQNNGV. The length of the CDR3 is 18 residues. Trimming took 4 bases from V and 3 from J, leaving 24 bases between them. CDR3 sequence: CASSSVDPDLWFEETQYF. The CDR3 bases are TGTGCCAGCAGCTCAGTTGACCCGGACCTTTGGTTTGAAGAGACCCAGTACTTC.

The chain recombines TRBV11-2 with TRBJ2-2, with a tentative D call TRBD1 (5 bases). The CDR3 contains 14 residues. CDR1 is SGHAT, CDR2 FQNNGV, per germline. Trimming stripped 6 bases from V and 8 bases from J, with 16 bases between. The CDR3 sequence is CASRKGQGSGELFF. In DNA, the CDR3 is TGTGCCAGCAGAAAGGGGCAGGGTTCAGGGGAGCTGTTTTTT.